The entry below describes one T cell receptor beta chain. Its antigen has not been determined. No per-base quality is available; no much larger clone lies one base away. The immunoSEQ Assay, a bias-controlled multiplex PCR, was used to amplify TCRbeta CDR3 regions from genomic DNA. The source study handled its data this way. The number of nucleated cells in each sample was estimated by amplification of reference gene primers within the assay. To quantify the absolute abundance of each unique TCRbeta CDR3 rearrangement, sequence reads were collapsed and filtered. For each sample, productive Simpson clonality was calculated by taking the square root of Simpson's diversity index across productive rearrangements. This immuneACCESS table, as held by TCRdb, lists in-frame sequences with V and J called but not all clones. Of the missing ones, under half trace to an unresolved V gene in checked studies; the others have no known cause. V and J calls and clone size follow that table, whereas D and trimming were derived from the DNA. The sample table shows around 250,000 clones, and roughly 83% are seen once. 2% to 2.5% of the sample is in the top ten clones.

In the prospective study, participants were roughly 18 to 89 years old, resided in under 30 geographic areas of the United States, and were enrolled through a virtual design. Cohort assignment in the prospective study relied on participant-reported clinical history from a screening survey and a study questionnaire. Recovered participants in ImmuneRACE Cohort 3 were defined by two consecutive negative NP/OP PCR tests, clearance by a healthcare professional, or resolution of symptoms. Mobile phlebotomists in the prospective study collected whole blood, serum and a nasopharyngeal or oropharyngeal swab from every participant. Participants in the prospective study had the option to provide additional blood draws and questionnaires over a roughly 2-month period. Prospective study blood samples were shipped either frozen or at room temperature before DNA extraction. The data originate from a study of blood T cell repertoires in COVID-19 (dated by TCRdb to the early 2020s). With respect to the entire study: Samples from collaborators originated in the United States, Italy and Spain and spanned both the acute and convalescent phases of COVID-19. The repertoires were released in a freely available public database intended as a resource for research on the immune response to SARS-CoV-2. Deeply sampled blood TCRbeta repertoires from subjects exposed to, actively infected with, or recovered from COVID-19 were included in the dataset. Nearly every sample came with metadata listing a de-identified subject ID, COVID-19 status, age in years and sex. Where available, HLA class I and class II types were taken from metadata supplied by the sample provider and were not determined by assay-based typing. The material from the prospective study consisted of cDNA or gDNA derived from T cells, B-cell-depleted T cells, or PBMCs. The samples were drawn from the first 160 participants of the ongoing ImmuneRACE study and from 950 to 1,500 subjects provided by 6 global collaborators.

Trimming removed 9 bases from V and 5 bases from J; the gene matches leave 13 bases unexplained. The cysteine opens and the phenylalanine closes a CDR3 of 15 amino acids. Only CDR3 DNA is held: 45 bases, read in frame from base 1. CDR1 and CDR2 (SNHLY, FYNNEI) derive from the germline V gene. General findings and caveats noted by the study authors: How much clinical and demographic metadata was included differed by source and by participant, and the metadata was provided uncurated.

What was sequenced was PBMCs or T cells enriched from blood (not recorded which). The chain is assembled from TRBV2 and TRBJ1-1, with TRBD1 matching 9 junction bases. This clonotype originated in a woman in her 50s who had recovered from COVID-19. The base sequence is TGTGCCAGTCGGAGACCGGACGGGACAGGGACTGAAGCTTTCTTT. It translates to CASRRPDGTGTEAFF.